Below are 4 T cell receptor beta chains sequenced from a single sample in a study of persistence of HIV-infected CD4 T cells (dated by TCRdb to the early 2020s). Their specific antigens are unknown. The sample's treatment or condition label, in plain terms: suppressive antiretroviral therapy. Cells were stimulated with lysates of CMV-infected fibroblasts at 9 to 10 ug/mL. Memory CD4+ T cells that did not respond, being CD40L-negative, CD69-negative and CD45RO-high, were sorted as memory populations depleted of antigen-responding cells. The immunoSEQ hsTCRB assay version 4 in survey mode was used to sequence TCRbeta repertoires from genomic DNA. TCRdb carries this immuneACCESS record with in-frame sequences only. Its versions omit some clonotypes, under half of them owing to an unresolved V gene in the studies checked, with the rest unexplained. The table for this sample lists more than 25,000 clones; around 82% of them were counted only once. 0.75% to 0.9% of the sample rests with the top ten.

This material consisted of CD4+ T cells sorted from PBMCs after approximately 20-hour stimulation, taken from a patient who received antiretroviral therapy. The cell subset or site label on this specimen signifies: CD40L-CD69- CD45RO-high memory CD4 T cells not responding to CMV lysate. These TCRs come from an adult woman with HIV who was CMV-seropositive.

CDR3 nucleotides: TGTGCCAGCTCACCAGGGCAGGGGATGGATCAGCCCCAGCATTTT. Its translation: CASSPGQGMDQPQHF. V usage is TRBV18 and J usage is TRBJ1-5, with a tentative D call TRBD1 (6 bases). V gave up 2 bases and J gave up 5 bases, with 13 bases separating them. CDR3 length equals 15 residues. CDR1 and CDR2 from the germline V gene are KGHSH and LQKENI.

The V call is TRBV7-9, the J call TRBJ2-7; the D gene is possibly TRBD2 (6 bases). The V end was cut by 3 bases, the J end by 5 bases, with 14 bases between. The CDR3 loop spans 14 amino acids. Germline CDR1 reads SEHNR; CDR2 reads FQNEAQ (reference sequence). CDR3 loop: CASSFLGGGNEQYV. CDR3 DNA sequence: TGTGCCAGCAGCTTTCTTGGTGGGGGGAACGAGCAGTACGTC.

V gene TRBV27 combines with J gene TRBJ2-1, with D perhaps given as TRBD1 or TRBD2 (5 bases each). The CDR3 sequence is 15 residues long. V was clipped by 5 bases and J by 2 bases, with 13 bases between them. From germline, CDR1 is MNHEY and CDR2 SMNVEV (reference sequence). The CDR3 spells CASSVRDGAYNEQFF. CDR3 sequence (DNA): TGTGCCAGCAGTGTCCGGGACGGAGCCTACAATGAGCAGTTCTTC.

This clone was observed a few times. The V call is TRBV5-1, the J call TRBJ2-3; D possibly corresponds to TRBD2 (5 bases). In germline, CDR1 is SGHRS, CDR2 YFSETQ. V was shortened by 2 bases and J by 1 base, with 8 bases between the two germline ends. This CDR3 region has 14 residues. The CDR3 sequence: CASSFEGRTDTQYF. The CDR3 DNA follows: TGCGCCAGCAGCTTCGAGGGCCGCACAGATACGCAGTATTTT.